This T cell receptor beta chain was observed in a study of beta chain features in type 1 diabetes. On this clone itself: Its antigen is unidentified.

Cells sorted by CD45RO/CCR7/CD25/CD127/CD95/CD27 comprised CD4+ naive, central memory, regulatory and stem cell-like memory cells. Expressed TCRB transcripts were sequenced because the entire RNA isolate underwent reverse transcription. Libraries were prepared by immunoSEQ multiplex PCR; TCRdb keeps only in-frame clonotypes and omits some of them. The sample lists 130,000 or so clones; 9% to 10% were seen once. General observations from the study: Insertions were fewer and deletions more numerous at VDJ junctions in type 1 diabetes patients. Researchers reported that naive, central memory and Treg TCRB repertoires appeared more similar in patients than in healthy donors.

The clonotype was recovered from a woman in her thirties or forties in good health. The specimen sequenced was central memory CD4+ T cells from blood.

The CDR3 is CAISVPGGEAFF. The CDR3 coding sequence is TGTGCCATCAGTGTCCCGGGAGGTGAAGCTTTCTTT. The V gene is TRBV10-3, the J gene TRBJ1-1; D is unclear. Per germline, CDR1 ENHRY and CDR2 SYGVKD. V was trimmed by 4 bases and J by 7 bases, leaving 10 bases between them. The CDR3 contains 12 residues.